This entry is about one T cell receptor beta chain. These data originate in a study of blood T cell repertoires in COVID-19. TCRdb keeps only in-frame clones here, not all; method: immunoSEQ multiplex PCR. The sample contains 200,000 to 250,000 clones, about nine tenths of which appear only once. The V gene lost 6 bases and the J gene lost 6 bases, with 12 bases spanning the gap. CDR3 length: 13 residues. The source is a man older than 75 with acute or convalescent COVID-19. The sequencing input was peripheral blood. The rearrangement uses TRBV12-3 or TRBV12-4 and TRBJ1-5, with unresolved D. CDR3 region: CASSPQRGQPQHF. CDR3 bases: TGTGCCAGCAGCCCCCAACGAGGTCAGCCCCAGCATTTT.